Sequencing of this T cell receptor (beta chain) was carried out in a study of graft-versus-host responses after intestinal transplantation. On the study more broadly: Recipients were given multivisceral, liver-intestinal, or isolated intestinal transplants. Study-level points and caveats: Allograft clonal ratios (graft-versus-host to host-versus-graft) were high in patients who had graft-donor T cell macrochimerism. GvH clones were identified in recipient marrow, with some first appearing in ileum or blood.

Assay used: immunoSEQ multiplex PCR; TCRdb lists only in-frame clones, some missing. The sample consists of 75,000 to 100,000 clones, approximately 90% of them appearing once. V lost 4 bases, J lost 1 base, and 5 bases stayed unmatched. There are 15 residues in the CDR3. Germline V CDR1 and CDR2: SNHLY, FYNNEI. Notes on this clone: What it binds is unknown.

The chain links TRBV2 to TRBJ1-1; 8 positions agree with TRBD1. The specimen comprised PBMCs, sampled 450 to 460 days after intestinal transplant. The TCR was taken from a human patient who received an intestinal transplant, so some T cells may come from the graft donor. CDR3 in amino acids: CASSADRVRNTEAFF. CDR3 DNA: TGTGCCAGCAGTGCGGACAGGGTAAGGAACACTGAAGCTTTCTTT.